This T cell receptor beta chain was profiled in a study of blood T cell repertoires in COVID-19. Study details: Acute-phase and convalescent COVID-19 samples originated in the United States, Italy and Spain. In each case, the material was cDNA or gDNA derived from T cells, B-cell-depleted T cells, or PBMCs.

This clone has more than one count but fewer than ten. The CDR3 is 15 amino acids. With 3 bases clipped from V and 8 bases from J, the junction kept 11 bases outside the gene matches. CDR1 SGDLS and CDR2 YYNGEE come from the germline V gene. As processed by the authors: Reference gene primer amplification gave estimated nucleated cell counts. The table came from immunoSEQ multiplex PCR; TCRdb's copy has only in-frame clones and leaves some out. Clone size and V and J calls were adopted from that table, with D and trimming inferred from the DNA. The table records some 51,000 clones, about 91% of them present only once.

This receptor was obtained from a man aged 45-65 years with acute or convalescent COVID-19. The V call is TRBV9, the J call TRBJ2-1; TRBD1 matches at 7 bases. Sample: peripheral blood. For the CDR3, the DNA is TGTGCCAGCAGCGAAAACGGACAGGTTGGGGATGAGCAGTTCTTC. Its translation is CASSENGQVGDEQFF.